A single sample is the source of the 31 T cell receptor beta chains below, sequenced in a study of blood T cell repertoires in COVID-19 (dated by TCRdb to about 2020). Preparation of the library involved the immunoSEQ multiplex PCR assay. Entries here come from immuneACCESS through TCRdb and include only in-frame sequences with V and J called. Some clones fail to appear in such tables; in the studies checked, an unresolved V gene covers under half of the shortfall, and the cause of the remainder is unknown. This sample holds around 47,000 clones; around 90% were observed only once. The ten largest clones add up to about a tenth of the sample. The sequenced sample was peripheral blood. The receptors stem from a man in his fifties or sixties with active COVID-19.

The V and J genes are TRBV3-1 (or the pseudogene TRBV3-2) and TRBJ1-6; D call uncertain. V was clipped by 1 base and J by 9 bases, with 7 bases between them. Germline values: CDR1 LGHDT, CDR2 YNNKEL (reference sequence). The CDR3 runs to 13 residues. In DNA, the CDR3 is TGTGCCAGCAGCCAAGTAGGAGCTTCACCCCTCCACTTT. It translates to CASSQVGASPLHF.

This chain uses TRBV11-2 with TRBJ1-1; D gene ambiguous. Trimming took 2 bases from V and 1 from J, leaving 11 bases between them. The length of the CDR3 is 15 residues. Germline lookup yields CDR1 SGHAT and CDR2 FQNNGV. CDR3 loop: CASSLRGSSNTEAFF. In DNA form, the CDR3 reads TGTGCCAGCAGCTTAAGAGGCAGTTCGAACACTGAAGCTTTCTTT. Complete variable domain (other parts from reference TRBV11-2 and TRBJ1-1): EAGVAQSPRYKIIEKRQSVAFWCNPISGHATLYWYQQILGQGPKLLIQFQNNGVVDDSQLPKDRFSAERLKGVDSTLKIQPAKLEDSAVYLCASSLRGSSNTEAFFGQGTRLTVV.

The chain joins TRBV6-1 to TRBJ2-7; a possible D gene is TRBD1 (6 bases). V gave up 1 base and J gave up 12 bases, with 16 bases separating them. CDR3 length: 13 amino acids. Per germline, CDR1 MNHNS and CDR2 SASEGT. The CDR3 region is CASSEVGTIPRYF. CDR3 nucleotides: TGTGCCAGCAGTGAAGTGGGGACAATCCCTCGGTACTTC.

The gene calls are TRBV2 and TRBJ1-1; 7 positions match TRBD1. After removal of 5 bases from V and 8 bases from J, the junction contained 11 bases not matched to a gene. CDR1 and CDR2 from the germline V gene are SNHLY and FYNNEI. This CDR3 region has 14 residues. The CDR3 DNA sequence: TGTGCCAGCAGTCCCGGGGCATTGACAGGGGAAGCTTTCTTT. Its protein is CASSPGALTGEAFF.

The V gene is TRBV24-1, the J gene TRBJ1-1; 10 nucleotides agree with TRBD1. Germline V gives CDR1 KGHDR, CDR2 SFDVKD. V shed 3 bases, J shed 3 bases, and the junction held 3 bases outside the gene matches. The CDR3 sequence is 15 residues long. The DNA of the CDR3 is TGTGCCACCAGTGATCCGACAGGGGGCCACACTGAAGCTTTCTTT. It is translated as CATSDPTGGHTEAFF.

This chain links TRBV5-1 with TRBJ2-7; 8 nucleotides line up with TRBD1. V was clipped by 0 bases and J by 2 bases; unmatched bases: 4. The CDR3 runs 15 residues. Germline lookup yields CDR1 SGHRS and CDR2 YFSETQ. The CDR3 is CASSLAQGATYEQYF. CDR3 nucleotide sequence: TGCGCCAGCAGCTTGGCCCAGGGGGCTACCTACGAGCAGTACTTC.

J is TRBJ1-2 and V is TRBV18, with 10 bases fitting TRBD1. Germline V CDR1 and CDR2: KGHSH, LQKENI. The CDR3 is 16 residues long. V shed 6 bases and J 2 bases; nucleotides not matched to a gene: 9. The CDR3 region is CASSPGSGQGNYGYTF. CDR3 DNA: TGTGCCAGCTCGCCTGGTTCGGGACAGGGGAACTATGGCTACACCTTC.

The V call is TRBV10-3, the J call TRBJ2-7; 10 bases match TRBD2. The CDR3 has 16 amino acids. Germline CDR1 and CDR2: ENHRY and SYGVKD. V trimming: 0 bases; J trimming: 9 bases; junction bases outside the gene matches: 11. CDR3 region: CAISESGDSGGRLQYF. DNA for the CDR3: TGTGCCATCAGTGAGTCGGGCGATAGCGGGGGGCGCTTGCAGTACTTC.

This clone came up a few times. The chain employs TRBV5-1 and TRBJ2-7; 7 positions agree with TRBD1. Trimming cost V 4 bases and J 0 bases; bases outside gene matches: 7. CDR1 SGHRS and CDR2 YFSETQ come from the germline V gene. CDR3 length: 15 residues. The CDR3 protein is CASSEVRQGSYEQYF. Written as DNA, the CDR3 is TGCGCCAGCAGCGAAGTTAGACAGGGCTCCTACGAGCAGTACTTC.

Only one count was recorded for this clone. The chain uses TRBV4-2 and TRBJ2-1; 7 nucleotides line up with TRBD1. CDR1 and CDR2 (germline): LGHNA, YNFKEQ. This CDR3 region has 14 residues. With 4 bases clipped from V and 5 bases from J, the junction kept 5 bases outside the gene matches. The CDR3 coding sequence is TGTGCCAGCAGCCCTTGGGACAGCGACAATGAGCAGTTCTTC. This translates into CASSPWDSDNEQFF.

The V call is TRBV19, the J call TRBJ2-5, with 8 bases matching TRBD2. The CDR3 runs to 16 residues. Germline CDR1 LNHDA, CDR2 SQIVND (reference sequence). The V segment lost 2 bases and the J segment 0 bases; nucleotides outside the gene matches: 5. This CDR3 reads CASSIRGGMYQETQYF. The DNA of the CDR3 is TGTGCCAGTAGTATACGGGGGGGGATGTACCAAGAGACCCAGTACTTC.

This rearrangement joins TRBV7-2 to TRBJ1-4; tentative D call: TRBD1 (5 bases). With 2 bases removed from V and 4 bases from J, the gap between germline ends came to 14 bases. Germline CDR1 reads SGHTA; CDR2 reads FQGNSA. The CDR3 is made up of 16 amino acids. CDR3 nucleotides: TGTGCCAGCAGCTTATCGGGAGGGACGGATAATGAAAAACTGTTTTTT. Translating it yields CASSLSGGTDNEKLFF.

The chain uses TRBV14 and TRBJ2-2, with D perhaps matching TRBD1 (5 bases). Trimming left V 4 bases short and J 1 base short, with 7 bases between. The CDR3 contains 14 residues. Germline V gene data show CDR1 as SGHDN and CDR2 as FVKESK. The CDR3 DNA is TGTGCCAGCAGCCGAGACAGGAACACCGGGGAGCTGTTTTTT. Its translation: CASSRDRNTGELFF. The full variable domain, rest sourced from reference TRBV14 and TRBJ2-2, is EAGVTQFPSHSVIEKGQTVTLRCDPISGHDNLYWYRRVMGKEIKFLLHFVKESKQDESGMPNNRFLAERTGGTYSTLKVQPAELEDSGVYFCASSRDRNTGELFFGEGSRLTVL.

V gene TRBV6-6 combines with J gene TRBJ2-4; 12 bases map to TRBD2. The germline CDR1 and CDR2 sequences are MNHNY and SVGAGI (reference sequence). V gave up 5 bases and J gave up 7 bases; unmatched junction bases: 3. The CDR3 contains 14 residues. CDR3 nucleotides: TGTGCCAGCAGTAGACTAGCGGGGGATAACATTCAGTACTTC. Translation: CASSRLAGDNIQYF.

V gene TRBV19 combines with J gene TRBJ2-3; D is ambiguous. Trimming removed 4 bases at V and 4 bases at J, with 15 bases between. The germline V gene has CDR1 LNHDA and CDR2 SQIVND (reference sequence). The CDR3 has 15 residues. The CDR3 loop is CASSNPPGVADTQYF. The CDR3 DNA is TGTGCCAGTAGTAATCCCCCCGGAGTGGCAGATACGCAGTATTTT.

The V call is TRBV6-5, the J call TRBJ1-4, with D possibly being TRBD1 (5 bases). CDR3 length equals 15 residues. Germline V gene data show CDR1 as MNHEY and CDR2 as SVGAGI. Between the trimmed V and J ends, which lost 2 bases and 4 bases, there was a span of 11 bases. The CDR3 DNA is TGTGCCAGCAGTTACCAGACAGATTATAATGAAAAACTGTTTTTT. As protein: CASSYQTDYNEKLFF.

The chain employs TRBV5-1 and TRBJ1-2, with D maybe TRBD1 (5 bases). Looked up from germline, CDR1 is SGHRS and CDR2 is YFSETQ. Trimming took 4 bases from V and 2 from J, leaving 15 bases between them. This CDR3 has 15 residues. The CDR3 nucleotides are TGCGCCAGCAGCACTTCAGGGTCCCAAAACTATGGCTACACCTTC. Encoded protein: CASSTSGSQNYGYTF.

The chain combines TRBV6-6 with TRBJ1-1; D not resolved. CDR1 and CDR2 from the germline V gene are MNHNY and SVGAGI (reference sequence). CDR3 length equals 13 residues. Trimming shortened V by 2 bases and J by 4 bases, and 8 bases separated the two germline ends. The CDR3 is CASSYRQGTEAFF. The CDR3 DNA is TGTGCCAGCAGTTACCGACAAGGCACTGAAGCTTTCTTT.

The gene calls are TRBV2 and TRBJ2-3; no firm D call. CDR3 size: 16 residues. Per the germline V gene, CDR1 is SNHLY and CDR2 is FYNNEI. V gave up 0 bases and J gave up 3 bases, with 13 bases separating them. CDR3 coding DNA: TGTGCCAGCAGTGAAGCGCTAATAGCAGTGACAGATACGCAGTATTTT. Amino acids: CASSEALIAVTDTQYF. Looking up the rest from reference TRBV2 and TRBJ2-3 gives the full variable domain: EPEVTQTPSHQVTQMGQEVILRCVPISNHLYFYWYRQILGQKVEFLVSFYNNEISEKSEIFDDQFSVERPDGSNFTLKIRSTKLEDSAMYFCASSEALIAVTDTQYFGPGTRLTVL.

CDR3 residues: CATSDQTSGRPQQYF. The CDR3 DNA reads TGTGCCACCAGTGATCAGACTAGCGGGAGACCCCAGCAGTACTTC. The chain uses TRBV24-1 and TRBJ2-7; 12 bases match TRBD2. Germline trimming cut 3 bases from V and 8 bases from J; bases unmatched to any gene: 7. This CDR3 comprises 15 residues. The V gene's germline CDR1 is KGHDR and CDR2 SFDVKD.

This rearrangement joins TRBV5-8 to TRBJ2-7; 9 bases fit TRBD2. Germline V lookup: CDR1 SGHTS, CDR2 YDEGEE. The CDR3 sequence is 17 residues long. V was pared by 0 bases and J by 3 bases, with 10 bases of the junction left unmatched. The DNA of the CDR3 is TGTGCCAGCAGCTTGGCCGGGGCGGGAGGGCCAATCTACGAGCAGTACTTC. It encodes CASSLAGAGGPIYEQYF.

The chain couples TRBV10-3 to TRBJ1-1; D is possibly TRBD1 (5 bases). Trimming pared 7 bases from V and 0 bases from J, leaving 9 bases between. CDR1 is ENHRY, CDR2 SYGVKD, per germline. CDR3 length: 13 residues. CDR3 protein: CAINEGVNTEAFF. The CDR3 nucleotides are TGTGCCATCAATGAAGGGGTGAACACTGAAGCTTTCTTT.

The chain joins TRBV19 to TRBJ2-1, with TRBD2 matching over 7 bases. Germline values: CDR1 LNHDA, CDR2 SQIVND (reference sequence). Trimming removed 3 bases from V and 5 bases from J; junction bases left unmatched: 10. The CDR3 is made up of 16 amino acids. As DNA, the CDR3 is TGTGCCAGTAGTATGGCGGGGGAAGGAGGGAACAATGAGCAGTTCTTC. Its translation is CASSMAGEGGNNEQFF.

The chain carries TRBV30 and TRBJ2-1; maybe TRBD1 (6 bases). This CDR3 has 14 residues. The V gene's germline CDR1 is GTSNPN and CDR2 SVGIG (reference sequence). With 4 bases removed from V and 9 bases from J, the gap between germline ends came to 19 bases. CDR3 DNA: TGTGCCTGGAACAGGGATGCCGGAAGAAGTGAGCAGTTCTTC. Its protein is CAWNRDAGRSEQFF.

The chain employs TRBV28 and TRBJ1-4, with TRBD1 matching 7 bases. This CDR3 contains 16 residues. Germline assignment: CDR1 MDHEN and CDR2 SYDVKM. Unmatched junction bases numbered 8, after V lost 1 base and J lost 6 bases. In DNA, the CDR3 is TGTGCCAGCAGTTTATCGGGACAGACTAACTATGAAAAACTGTTTTTT. Its translation is CASSLSGQTNYEKLFF.

The chain has TRBV27 and TRBJ1-1; 7 nucleotides match TRBD1. The CDR3 is 12 amino acids. Germline CDR1 reads MNHEY; CDR2 reads SMNVEV (reference sequence). The ends lost 5 bases at V and 12 bases at J; junction bases unmatched: 9. The DNA for the CDR3 is TGTGCCAGCAGTCCCCTCCAGGGGGAAACTTTCTTT. It codes for CASSPLQGETFF.

This clone appeared a single time. The rearrangement joins TRBV7-2 to TRBJ1-1; D remains unclear. Germline CDR1 is SGHTA and CDR2 is FQGNSA. This CDR3 comprises 16 residues. The V end lost 2 bases, the J end lost 3 bases, and 16 bases lay between the germline ends. The CDR3 sequence is CASSLRPIPPDTEAFF. DNA for the CDR3: TGTGCCAGCAGCTTACGCCCTATTCCACCCGACACTGAAGCTTTCTTT.

The gene calls are TRBV4-2 and TRBJ1-4, with TRBD1 identical over 7 bases. The J segment lost 7 bases and the V segment lost 0 bases, leaving 14 bases of the junction unmatched. The V gene's germline CDR1 is LGHNA and CDR2 YNFKEQ. The CDR3 totals 18 residues. For the CDR3, the DNA is TGTGCCAGCAGCCAAGATCATAGCATAGGGGGCATTAGTGAAAAACTGTTTTTT. It specifies CASSQDHSIGGISEKLFF.

The rearrangement uses TRBV7-2 and TRBJ2-7; weak D call: TRBD2 (6 bases). This CDR3 spans 15 amino acids. Trimming left V 2 bases short and J 5 bases short, with 16 bases between. Germline CDR1 and CDR2: SGHTA and FQGNSA. The CDR3 loop reads CASSLSSGPGNEQYF. In DNA, the CDR3 is TGTGCCAGCAGCTTAAGCAGCGGGCCCGGCAACGAGCAGTACTTC.

The chain recombines TRBV6-2 or TRBV6-3 with TRBJ1-5; 8 positions agree with TRBD1. V was clipped by 5 bases and J by 4 bases; unmatched bases: 13. Germline CDR1 and CDR2: MNHEY and SVGEGT. This CDR3 has 17 amino acids. The CDR3 bases are TGTGCCAGCAGTCTCTGGACAGGGCCTAGTGGAAATCAGCCCCAGCATTTT. Its protein is CASSLWTGPSGNQPQHF.

The V and J genes are TRBV6-5 and TRBJ1-1; no clear D gene. Germline values: CDR1 MNHEY, CDR2 SVGAGI. The CDR3 extends over 13 amino acids. Between the trimmed V and J ends, which lost 8 bases and 7 bases, there was a span of 17 bases. The DNA of the CDR3 is TGTGCCAGCTCCCGGTTTAAGGCAGGTGAAGCTTTCTTT. Encoded protein: CASSRFKAGEAFF.